This T cell receptor beta chain was profiled in a study of T cell responses to AZD1222 COVID-19 vaccine. Of note for this clone: The antigen is undetermined.

After removal of 4 bases from V and 4 bases from J, the junction contained 6 bases not matched to a gene. Germline V CDR1 and CDR2: WSHSY, SAAADI. The CDR3 has 15 residues. This table comes from immunoSEQ multiplex PCR, and its TCRdb copy is limited to in-frame clones, with some not included. Of some 150,000 clones listed, roughly 90% are singletons. Study-wide findings and caveats: Possibly, clonal diversity was underestimated; donors were largely white British and included more females.

The sequence derives from an adult in good health. The chain links TRBV10-2 to TRBJ1-2; 10 bases map to TRBD1. The input for sequencing was peripheral blood, taken on day 0 of AZD1222 vaccination. CDR3 sequence (DNA): TGCGCCAGCAGTGCGGGACAGGGGTCAATCTATGGCTACACCTTC. Its translation: CASSAGQGSIYGYTF.